The present T cell receptor (beta chain) was sequenced within a study of T-cell memory formation after mild COVID-19. At the level of the study: Largely donor-specific sequence clusters came from a couple of donors. The study's findings and limits: SARS-CoV-2 specificity of second-wave clones peaking day 37 was unconfirmed. CM and EM subsets held most contracting CD4+ clones; EMRA held CD8+ ones.

Deletions cut 3 bases from V and 0 bases from J, with 11 bases between. Germline V gene sequence: CDR1 SNHLY, CDR2 FYNNEI. This CDR3 spans 16 amino acids. Constant-segment primers served in 5'RACE that generated TCR alpha and TCR beta cDNA libraries bearing sample barcodes and UMIs. TCRdb redid the calling of the 5' RACE reads with MiXCR, one entry per CDR3 protein. The sample yields over 35,000 distinct CDR3 sequences, 8% to 10% seen once. Remarks on this clonotype: Its target is not known.

The clonotype comes from an adult woman who had mild COVID-19 (a few samples of this study predate the infection). Cell type and time point are not known. The V gene is TRBV2, the J gene TRBJ1-4, with a possible D match to TRBD1 (6 bases). Sequenced: PBMCs or a T cell subset sorted from them (not recorded which). CDR3 bases: TGTGCCAGCAGTGAGTGGACAGAACCAACTAATGAAAAACTGTTTTTT. As protein: CASSEWTEPTNEKLFF.